The 10 T cell receptor beta chains reported below all come from one sample, sequenced in a study of blood T cell repertoires in COVID-19. Generated by immunoSEQ multiplex PCR, the TCRdb table keeps only in-frame clones and is missing some. Among 70,000 to 85,000 clones listed, 82% were seen once. Sequencing was carried out using peripheral blood. All receptors come from a man aged 80 or over with acute or convalescent COVID-19.

To note about this clone: Other DNA variants within this sample encode the same CDR3. The chain couples TRBV5-1 to TRBJ1-5; 8 bases agree with TRBD1. CDR3 length equals 14 residues. Germline V gene lookup returns CDR1 SGHRS and CDR2 YFSETQ. Trimming at V came to 0 bases and at J to 5 bases, leaving 1 base not matched to a gene. The CDR3 coding sequence is TGCGCCAGCAGCTTGGACAGGGGGGATCAGCCCCAGCATTTT. Translating gives CASSLDRGDQPQHF.

This clone was found a few times. The gene calls are TRBV30 and TRBJ2-6; D uncertain. The CDR3 sequence is 15 residues long. Trimming took off 1 base at V and 0 bases at J, with 7 bases between the two ends. CDR1 is GTSNPN and CDR2 is SVGIG in the germline V gene (reference sequence). The CDR3 protein is CAWSGSHSGANVLTF. CDR3 DNA: TGTGCCTGGAGTGGGAGCCACTCTGGGGCCAACGTCCTGACTTTC.

Written as DNA, the CDR3 is TGTGCCAGCAGTGACGGTTCCGTTGAAAAACTGTTTTTT. Amino acid sequence: CASSDGSVEKLFF. The chain recombines TRBV25-1 with TRBJ1-4; D unclear. Trimming cost V 3 bases and J 7 bases, with 9 bases left between them. CDR3 length equals 13 residues. CDR1 is MGHDK, CDR2 SYGVNS, per germline. The full variable domain, its missing parts supplied by reference TRBV25-1 and TRBJ1-4, is EADIYQTPRYLVIGTGKKITLECSQTMGHDKMYWYQQDPGMELHLIHYSYGVNSTEKGDLSSESTVSRIRTEHFPLTLESARPSHTSQYLCASSDGSVEKLFFGSGTQLSVL.

The rearrangement joins TRBV30 to TRBJ2-7; 7 bases match TRBD2. Trimming cost V 0 bases and J 8 bases; bases outside gene matches: 4. Germline CDR1 reads GTSNPN; CDR2 reads SVGIG (reference sequence). The CDR3 loop spans 12 amino acids. CDR3 in amino acids: CAWSVGRGKQYF. DNA for the CDR3: TGTGCCTGGAGTGTGGGGCGGGGGAAGCAGTACTTC.

This clone was seen a few times. This rearrangement joins TRBV19 to TRBJ1-4; D might be TRBD1 (6 bases). The CDR3 extends over 15 amino acids. In germline, CDR1 is LNHDA, CDR2 SQIVND (reference sequence). Trimming cost V 3 bases and J 3 bases, with 11 bases left between them. Here the CDR3 DNA reads TGTGCCAGTAGTATTCAGGGGATGGCTAATGAAAAACTGTTTTTT. This sequence encodes CASSIQGMANEKLFF. Filled out from reference TRBV19 and TRBJ1-4, the complete variable domain reads DGGITQSPKYLFRKEGQNVTLSCEQNLNHDAMYWYRQDPGQGLRLIYYSQIVNDFQKGDIAEGYSVSREKKESFPLTVTSAQKNPTAFYLCASSIQGMANEKLFFGSGTQLSVL.

The gene calls are TRBV3-1 (or the pseudogene TRBV3-2) and TRBJ2-1; no clear D gene. Germline values: CDR1 LGHDT, CDR2 YNNKEL (reference sequence). Between the trimmed V and J ends, which lost 8 bases and 0 bases, there was a span of 5 bases. This CDR3 contains 12 residues. The CDR3 DNA sequence: TGTGCCAGCTGGAGCTCCTACAATGAGCAGTTCTTC. Its protein product is CASWSSYNEQFF.

This clone has a single count. J is TRBJ2-6 and V is TRBV18; 8 nucleotides agree with TRBD1. This CDR3 is 20 amino acids long. V trimming: 4 bases; J trimming: 0 bases; junction bases outside the gene matches: 14. The germline V gene has CDR1 KGHSH and CDR2 LQKENI. DNA of the CDR3: TGTGCCAGCTCACGATCTCCCTCGGGACAGGTCCACTCTGGGGCCAACGTCCTGACTTTC. Its protein is CASSRSPSGQVHSGANVLTF.

On this clone: The sample has other DNA sequences that encode this CDR3 too. V gene TRBV11-3 combines with J gene TRBJ2-7; D uncertain. The CDR3 is made up of 15 amino acids. V was cut by 2 bases and J by 4 bases, with 15 bases left in between. Germline values: CDR1 SGHNT, CDR2 YENEEA. This chain's CDR3 is CASSLRSGDGYEQYF. The CDR3 bases are TGTGCCAGCAGCTTACGATCAGGCGACGGATACGAGCAGTACTTC. The whole variable domain, filled in from reference TRBV11-3 and TRBJ2-7, reads EAGVVQSPRYKIIEKKQPVAFWCNPISGHNTLYWYLQNLGQGPELLIRYENEEAVDDSQLPKDRFSAERLKGVDSTLKIQPAELGDSAVYLCASSLRSGDGYEQYFGPGTRLTVT.

The rearrangement joins TRBV6-5 to TRBJ2-7; the match to TRBD2 covers 9 bases. CDR1 MNHEY and CDR2 SVGAGI come from the germline V gene. There are 15 residues in the CDR3. Losses at the gene ends were 5 bases for V and 0 bases for J; bases not matched to a gene: 5. The DNA of the CDR3 is TGTGCCAGCAGTCCGCGGGGGGGCCTCTCCTACGAGCAGTACTTC. It codes for CASSPRGGLSYEQYF.

The gene calls are TRBV14 and TRBJ2-3; 9 nucleotides match TRBD1. Germline lookup yields CDR1 SGHDN and CDR2 FVKESK. V was pared by 3 bases and J by 13 bases, with 8 bases of the junction left unmatched. CDR3 size: 13 residues. CDR3 sequence: CASSQLPGQGKYF. The DNA of the CDR3 is TGTGCCAGCAGCCAGCTCCCGGGACAGGGCAAGTATTTT. Complete variable domain (other parts from reference TRBV14 and TRBJ2-3): EAGVTQFPSHSVIEKGQTVTLRCDPISGHDNLYWYRRVMGKEIKFLLHFVKESKQDESGMPNNRFLAERTGGTYSTLKVQPAELEDSGVYFCASSQLPGQGKYFGPGTRLTVL.